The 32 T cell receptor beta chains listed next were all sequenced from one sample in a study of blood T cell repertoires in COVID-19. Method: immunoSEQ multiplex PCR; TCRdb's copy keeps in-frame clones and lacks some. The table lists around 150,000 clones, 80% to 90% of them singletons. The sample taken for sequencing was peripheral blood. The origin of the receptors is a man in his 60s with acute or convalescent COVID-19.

Written as DNA, the CDR3 is TGTGCCAGCAGCCCGGGGTTTCAAGAGACCCAGTACTTC. This encodes CASSPGFQETQYF. The chain is built from TRBV7-8 and TRBJ2-5; D may be TRBD2 (5 bases). CDR1 is SGHVS, CDR2 FQNEAQ, per germline. V was trimmed by 5 bases and J by 2 bases, leaving 9 bases between them. The CDR3 has 13 residues.

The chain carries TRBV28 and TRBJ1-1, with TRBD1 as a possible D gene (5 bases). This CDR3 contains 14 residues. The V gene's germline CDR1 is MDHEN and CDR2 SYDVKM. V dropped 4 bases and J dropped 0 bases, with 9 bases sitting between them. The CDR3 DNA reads TGTGCCAGCAGTTGGGGCAGACTGAACACTGAAGCTTTCTTT. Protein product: CASSWGRLNTEAFF. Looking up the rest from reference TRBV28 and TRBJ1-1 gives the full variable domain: DVKVTQSSRYLVKRTGEKVFLECVQDMDHENMFWYRQDPGLGLRLIYFSYDVKMKEKGDIPEGYSVSREKKERFSLILESASTNQTSMYLCASSWGRLNTEAFFGQGTRLTVV.

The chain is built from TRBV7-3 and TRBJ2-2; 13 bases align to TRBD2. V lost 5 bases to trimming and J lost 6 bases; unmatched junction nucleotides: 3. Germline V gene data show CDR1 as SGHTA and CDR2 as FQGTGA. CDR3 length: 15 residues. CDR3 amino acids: CASSGLAGAPGELFF. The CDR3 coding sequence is TGTGCCAGCAGCGGACTAGCGGGAGCCCCCGGGGAGCTGTTTTTT.

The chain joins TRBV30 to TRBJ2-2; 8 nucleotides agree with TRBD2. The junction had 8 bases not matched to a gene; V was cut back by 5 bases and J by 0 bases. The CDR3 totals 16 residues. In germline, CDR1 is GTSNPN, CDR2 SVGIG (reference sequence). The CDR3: CAWVGAGGANTGELFF. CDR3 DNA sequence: TGTGCCTGGGTAGGGGCGGGGGGTGCGAACACCGGGGAGCTGTTTTTT.

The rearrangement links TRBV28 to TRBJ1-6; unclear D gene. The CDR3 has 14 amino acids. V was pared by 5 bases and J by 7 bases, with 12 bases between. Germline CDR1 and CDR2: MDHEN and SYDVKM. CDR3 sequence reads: CASSLDGTNSPLHF. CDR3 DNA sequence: TGTGCCAGCAGTCTAGACGGCACCAATTCACCCCTCCACTTT.

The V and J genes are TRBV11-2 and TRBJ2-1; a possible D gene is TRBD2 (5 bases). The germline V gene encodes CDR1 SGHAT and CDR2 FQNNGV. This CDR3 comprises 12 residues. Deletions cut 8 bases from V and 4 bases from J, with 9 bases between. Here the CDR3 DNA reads TGTGCCAGCGGGAGTATTTACAATGAGCAGTTCTTC. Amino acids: CASGSIYNEQFF.

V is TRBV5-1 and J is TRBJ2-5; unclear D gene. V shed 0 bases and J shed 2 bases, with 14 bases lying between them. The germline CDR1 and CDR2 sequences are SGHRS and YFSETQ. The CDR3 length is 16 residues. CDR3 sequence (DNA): TGCGCCAGCAGCTTGGGACTCACCTACTTTCAAGAGACCCAGTACTTC. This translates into CASSLGLTYFQETQYF. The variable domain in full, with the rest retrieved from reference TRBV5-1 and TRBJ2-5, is KAGVTQTPRYLIKTRGQQVTLSCSPISGHRSVSWYQQTPGQGLQFLFEYFSETQRNKGNFPGRFSGRQFSNSRSEMNVSTLELGDSALYLCASSLGLTYFQETQYFGPGTRLLVL.

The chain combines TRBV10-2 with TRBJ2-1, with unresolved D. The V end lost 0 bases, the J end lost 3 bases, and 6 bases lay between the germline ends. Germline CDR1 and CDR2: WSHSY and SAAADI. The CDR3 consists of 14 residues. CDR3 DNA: TGCGCCAGCAGTGAGTCGAACAGCTACAATGAGCAGTTCTTC. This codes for CASSESNSYNEQFF.

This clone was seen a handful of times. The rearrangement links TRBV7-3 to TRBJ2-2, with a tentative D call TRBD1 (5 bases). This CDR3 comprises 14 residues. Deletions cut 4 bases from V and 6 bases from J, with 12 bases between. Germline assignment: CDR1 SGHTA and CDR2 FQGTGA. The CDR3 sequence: CASSSQGSAGELFF. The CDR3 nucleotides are TGTGCCAGCAGCTCCCAGGGTTCGGCCGGGGAGCTGTTTTTT.

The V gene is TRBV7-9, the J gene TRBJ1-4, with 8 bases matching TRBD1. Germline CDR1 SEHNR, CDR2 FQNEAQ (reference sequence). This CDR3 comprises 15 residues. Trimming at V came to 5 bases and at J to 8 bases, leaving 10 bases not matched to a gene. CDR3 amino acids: CASSPGHRGGEKLFF. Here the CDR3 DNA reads TGTGCCAGCAGCCCAGGGCACAGGGGGGGAGAAAAACTGTTTTTT.

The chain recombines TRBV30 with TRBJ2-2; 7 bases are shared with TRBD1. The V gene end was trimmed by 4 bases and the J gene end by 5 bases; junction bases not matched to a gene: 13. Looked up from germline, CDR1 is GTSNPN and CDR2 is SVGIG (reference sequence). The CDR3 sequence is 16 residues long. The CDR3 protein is CAWKKRGTEGTGELFF. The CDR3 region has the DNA TGTGCCTGGAAGAAAAGAGGGACAGAGGGGACCGGGGAGCTGTTTTTT. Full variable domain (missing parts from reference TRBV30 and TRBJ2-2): SQTIHQWPATLVQPVGSPLSLECTVEGTSNPNLYWYRQAAGRGLQLLFYSVGIGQISSEVPQNLSASRPQDRQFILSSKKLLLSDSGFYLCAWKKRGTEGTGELFFGEGSRLTVL.

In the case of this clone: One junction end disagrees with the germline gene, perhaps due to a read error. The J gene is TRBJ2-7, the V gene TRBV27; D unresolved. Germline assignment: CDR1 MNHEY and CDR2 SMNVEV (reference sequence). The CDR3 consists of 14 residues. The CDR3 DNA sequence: TGTGCCAGCAGTTCCCACTCCCCCCCTCAGGTTCATATGTTC. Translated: CASSSHSPPQVHMF.

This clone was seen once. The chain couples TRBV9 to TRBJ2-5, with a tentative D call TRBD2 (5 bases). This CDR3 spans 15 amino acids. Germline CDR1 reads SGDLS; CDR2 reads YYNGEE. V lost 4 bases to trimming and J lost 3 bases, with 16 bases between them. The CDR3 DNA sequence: TGTGCCAGCAGCCCCCGTGTCCGGCGGGAAGAGACCCAGTACTTC. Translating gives CASSPRVRREETQYF. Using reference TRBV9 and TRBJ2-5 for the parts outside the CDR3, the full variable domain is DSGVTQTPKHLITATGQRVTLRCSPRSGDLSVYWYQQSLDQGLQFLIQYYNGEERAKGNILERFSAQQFPDLHSELNLSSLELGDSALYFCASSPRVRREETQYFGPGTRLLVL.

CDR3 DNA sequence: TGCGCCAGCAGCCAGGTTCTAGCGGGATTATACAATGAGCAGTTCTTC. Protein product: CASSQVLAGLYNEQFF. The chain combines TRBV4-1 with TRBJ2-1; 9 nucleotides line up with TRBD2. Germline V gives CDR1 MGHRA, CDR2 YSYEKL. Unmatched junction bases numbered 7, after V lost 3 bases and J lost 4 bases. The CDR3 is made up of 16 amino acids.

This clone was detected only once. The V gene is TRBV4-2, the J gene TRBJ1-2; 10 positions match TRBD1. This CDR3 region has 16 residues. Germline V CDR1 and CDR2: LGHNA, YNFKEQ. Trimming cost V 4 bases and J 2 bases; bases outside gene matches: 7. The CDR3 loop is CASSPLGTGENYGYTF. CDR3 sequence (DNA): TGTGCCAGCAGCCCCCTTGGGACAGGGGAGAACTATGGCTACACCTTC.

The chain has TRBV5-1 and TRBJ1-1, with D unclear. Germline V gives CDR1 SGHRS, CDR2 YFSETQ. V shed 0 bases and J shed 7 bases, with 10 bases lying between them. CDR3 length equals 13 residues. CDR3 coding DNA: TGCGCCAGCAGCTTGGAAAGTGCTAATGAAGCTTTCTTT. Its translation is CASSLESANEAFF.

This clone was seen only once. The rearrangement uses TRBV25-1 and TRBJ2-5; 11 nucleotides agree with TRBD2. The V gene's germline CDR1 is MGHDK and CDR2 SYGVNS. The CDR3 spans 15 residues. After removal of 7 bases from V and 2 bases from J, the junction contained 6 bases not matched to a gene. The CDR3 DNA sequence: TGTGCCAGCATCGGGACTAGCGGAGTTCAAGAGACCCAGTACTTC. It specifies CASIGTSGVQETQYF.

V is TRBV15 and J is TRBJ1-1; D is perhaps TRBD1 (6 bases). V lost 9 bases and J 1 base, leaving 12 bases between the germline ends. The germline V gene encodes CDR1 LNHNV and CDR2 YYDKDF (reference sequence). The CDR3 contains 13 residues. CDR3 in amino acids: CATVETGNTEAFF. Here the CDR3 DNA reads TGTGCCACGGTTGAGACAGGGAACACTGAAGCTTTCTTT.

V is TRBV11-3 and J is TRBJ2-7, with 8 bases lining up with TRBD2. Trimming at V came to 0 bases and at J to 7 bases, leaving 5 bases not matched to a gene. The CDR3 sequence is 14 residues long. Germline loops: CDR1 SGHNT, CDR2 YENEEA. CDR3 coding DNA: TGTGCCAGCAGCTTAGAAGCGGGAGCGGGGGAGCAGTACTTC. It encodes CASSLEAGAGEQYF.

CDR3 protein: CASSTTGAGDTQYF. CDR3 nucleotides: TGTGCCAGCAGCACGACAGGGGCGGGAGATACGCAGTATTTT. The chain carries TRBV9 and TRBJ2-3; 8 bases agree with TRBD1. The V and J ends lost 4 bases and 5 bases, in that order; junction bases with no gene match: 6. CDR3 length equals 14 residues. Germline loops: CDR1 SGDLS, CDR2 YYNGEE.

For the CDR3, the DNA is TGTGCCAGCAGCCCCGGAGGGGGCGGAGGTGAAGAGACCCAGTACTTC. This gives the protein CASSPGGGGGEETQYF. The chain is built from TRBV9 and TRBJ2-5; TRBD1 might be the D (7 bases). Germline V gives CDR1 SGDLS, CDR2 YYNGEE. This CDR3 contains 16 residues. Trimming took off 4 bases at V and 3 bases at J, with 19 bases between the two ends.

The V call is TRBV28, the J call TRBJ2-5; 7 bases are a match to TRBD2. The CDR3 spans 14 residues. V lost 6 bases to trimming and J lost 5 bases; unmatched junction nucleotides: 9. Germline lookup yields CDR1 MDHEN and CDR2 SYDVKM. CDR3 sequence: CASRGGDSRETQYF. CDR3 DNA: TGTGCCAGCAGGGGGGGGGATTCGAGGGAGACCCAGTACTTC.

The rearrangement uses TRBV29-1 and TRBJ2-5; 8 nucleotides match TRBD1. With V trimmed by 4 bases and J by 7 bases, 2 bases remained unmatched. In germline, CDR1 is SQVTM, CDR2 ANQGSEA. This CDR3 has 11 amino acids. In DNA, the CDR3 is TGCAGCGTTGGGGGGACAGGGACCCAGTACTTC. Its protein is CSVGGTGTQYF.

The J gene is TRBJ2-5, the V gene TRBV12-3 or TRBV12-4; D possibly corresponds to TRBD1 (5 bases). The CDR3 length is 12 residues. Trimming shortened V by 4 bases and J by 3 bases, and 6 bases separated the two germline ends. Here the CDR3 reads CASSSREETQYF. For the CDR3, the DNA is TGTGCCAGCAGTTCCAGGGAAGAGACCCAGTACTTC.

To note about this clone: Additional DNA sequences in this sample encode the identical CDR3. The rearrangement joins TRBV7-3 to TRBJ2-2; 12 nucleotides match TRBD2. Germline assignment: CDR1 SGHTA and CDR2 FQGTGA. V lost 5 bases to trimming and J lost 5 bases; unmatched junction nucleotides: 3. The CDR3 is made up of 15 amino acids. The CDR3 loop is CASSLGTSGTGELFF. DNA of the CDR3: TGTGCCAGCAGCCTAGGGACTAGCGGGACCGGGGAGCTGTTTTTT.

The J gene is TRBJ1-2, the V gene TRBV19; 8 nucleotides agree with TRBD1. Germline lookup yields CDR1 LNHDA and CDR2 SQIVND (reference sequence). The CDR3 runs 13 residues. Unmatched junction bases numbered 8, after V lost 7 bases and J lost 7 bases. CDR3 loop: CASTRGTGPGYTF. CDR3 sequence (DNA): TGTGCCAGTACTAGGGGGACAGGCCCTGGCTACACCTTC. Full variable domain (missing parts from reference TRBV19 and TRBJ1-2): DGGITQSPKYLFRKEGQNVTLSCEQNLNHDAMYWYRQDPGQGLRLIYYSQIVNDFQKGDIAEGYSVSREKKESFPLTVTSAQKNPTAFYLCASTRGTGPGYTFGSGTRLTVV.

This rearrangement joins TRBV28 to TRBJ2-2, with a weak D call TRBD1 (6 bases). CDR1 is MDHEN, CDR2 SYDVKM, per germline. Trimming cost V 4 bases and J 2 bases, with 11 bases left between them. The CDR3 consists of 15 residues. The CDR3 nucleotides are TGTGCCAGCAGTTGGGACAACCGAAACACCGGGGAGCTGTTTTTT. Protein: CASSWDNRNTGELFF. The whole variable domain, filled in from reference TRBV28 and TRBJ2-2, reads DVKVTQSSRYLVKRTGEKVFLECVQDMDHENMFWYRQDPGLGLRLIYFSYDVKMKEKGDIPEGYSVSREKKERFSLILESASTNQTSMYLCASSWDNRNTGELFFGEGSRLTVL.

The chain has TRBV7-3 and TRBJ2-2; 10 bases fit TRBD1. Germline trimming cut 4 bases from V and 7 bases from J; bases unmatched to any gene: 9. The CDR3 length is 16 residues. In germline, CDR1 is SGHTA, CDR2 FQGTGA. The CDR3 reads CASSSRQGASGGELFF. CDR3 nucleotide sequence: TGTGCCAGCAGCTCCCGACAGGGGGCTTCGGGCGGGGAGCTGTTTTTT.

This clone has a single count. The CDR3, as DNA: TGTGCCAGCAGCGTCAGGACTAGCGGGAGCACAGATACGCAGTATTTT. Translating it yields CASSVRTSGSTDTQYF. This rearrangement joins TRBV9 to TRBJ2-3; 11 nucleotides match TRBD2. The CDR3 covers 16 residues. V gave up 2 bases and J gave up 0 bases; unmatched junction bases: 2. From germline, CDR1 is SGDLS and CDR2 YYNGEE. The entire variable domain, with the rest obtained from reference TRBV9 and TRBJ2-3, is as follows: DSGVTQTPKHLITATGQRVTLRCSPRSGDLSVYWYQQSLDQGLQFLIQYYNGEERAKGNILERFSAQQFPDLHSELNLSSLELGDSALYFCASSVRTSGSTDTQYFGPGTRLTVL.

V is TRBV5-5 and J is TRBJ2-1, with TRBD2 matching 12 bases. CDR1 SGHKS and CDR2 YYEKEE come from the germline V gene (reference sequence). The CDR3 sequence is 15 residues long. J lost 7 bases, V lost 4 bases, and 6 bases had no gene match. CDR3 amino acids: CASSAGLAGRNEQFF. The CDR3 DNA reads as TGTGCCAGCAGCGCTGGACTAGCGGGAAGAAATGAGCAGTTCTTC.

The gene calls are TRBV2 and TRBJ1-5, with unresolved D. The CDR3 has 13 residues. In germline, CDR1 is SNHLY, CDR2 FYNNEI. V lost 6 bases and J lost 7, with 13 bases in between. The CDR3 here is CASRGQAGQPQHF. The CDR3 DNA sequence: TGTGCCAGCAGGGGCCAGGCGGGCCAGCCCCAGCATTTT.

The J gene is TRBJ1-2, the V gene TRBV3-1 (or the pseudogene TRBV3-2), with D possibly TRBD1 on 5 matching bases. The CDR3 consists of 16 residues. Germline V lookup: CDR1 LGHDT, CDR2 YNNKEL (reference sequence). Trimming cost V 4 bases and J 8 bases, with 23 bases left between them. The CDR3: CASSPREKGDIRGYTF. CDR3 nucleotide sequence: TGTGCCAGCAGCCCGCGAGAGAAAGGGGATATCCGGGGCTACACCTTC.